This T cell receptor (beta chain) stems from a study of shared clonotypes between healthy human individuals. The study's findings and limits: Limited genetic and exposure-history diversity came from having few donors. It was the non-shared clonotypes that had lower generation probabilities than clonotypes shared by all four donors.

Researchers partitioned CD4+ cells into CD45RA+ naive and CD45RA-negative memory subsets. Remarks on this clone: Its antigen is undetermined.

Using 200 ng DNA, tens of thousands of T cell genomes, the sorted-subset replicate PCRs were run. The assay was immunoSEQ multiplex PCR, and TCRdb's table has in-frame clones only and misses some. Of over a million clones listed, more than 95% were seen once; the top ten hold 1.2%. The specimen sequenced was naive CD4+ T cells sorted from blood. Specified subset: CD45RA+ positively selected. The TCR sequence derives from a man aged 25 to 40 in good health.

The chain's CDR3 is CAWSPLQCEQYF. The CDR3 DNA reads as TGTGCCTGGAGTCCCCTCCAATGCGAGCAGTACTTC. The chain has TRBV30 and TRBJ2-7; D is uncertain. The CDR3 totals 12 residues. Per germline, CDR1 GTSNPN and CDR2 SVGIG (reference sequence). The V end was cut by 2 bases, the J end by 6 bases, with 11 bases between.